The 9 T cell receptor beta chains in this list originate from one sample, sequenced in a study of a mutant IDH1 vaccine in newly diagnosed glioma (TCRdb year 2021). Which antigens these TCRs recognize remains unknown. The library was made by the immunoSEQ multiplex PCR assay. TCRdb retrieved this table from immuneACCESS and kept in-frame rearrangements only. Not all clones are present; in checked studies, unresolved V genes account for under half, and no reason is known for the remainder. The sample contains tens of thousands of clones, roughly 87% of them found a single time. Jointly, the top ten make up roughly 4% of the sample. The intended sense of this specimen's time point label: week 47, end of study. A 20-mer mutant IDH1 peptide at 300 micrograms in Montanide made up each vaccine dose, which was injected subcutaneously together with topical imiquimod. The sample was PBMCs, taken from a glioma patient whose treatment included an IDH1 peptide vaccine. The receptors come from a young man with glioma.

The CDR3 bases are TGTGCCAGCAGCAGACAGGGACTTGAAGCTTTCTTT. It encodes CASSRQGLEAFF. The chain combines TRBV5-4 with TRBJ1-1; the match to TRBD1 covers 7 bases. Germline V lookup: CDR1 SGHNT, CDR2 YYREEE (reference sequence). This CDR3 is built from 12 residues. Trimming cost V 4 bases and J 7 bases; bases outside gene matches: 4. Full variable domain (rest looked up from reference TRBV5-4 and TRBJ1-1): ETGVTQSPTHLIKTRGQQVTLRCSSQSGHNTVSWYQQALGQGPQFIFQYYREEENGRGNFPPRFSGLQFPNYSSELNVNALELDDSALYLCASSRQGLEAFFGQGTRLTVV.

The rearrangement uses TRBV4-1 and TRBJ2-7; 8 bases are shared with TRBD2. Germline CDR1 and CDR2: MGHRA and YSYEKL. The CDR3 totals 16 residues. V shed 0 bases and J 4 bases; nucleotides not matched to a gene: 8. For the CDR3, the DNA is TGCGCCAGCAGCCAAGAGGAACTAGCGGCTTCATACGAGCAGTACTTC. Translation: CASSQEELAASYEQYF.

The chain recombines TRBV19 with TRBJ1-5; a weak D match, TRBD1 (6 bases). This CDR3 is 18 amino acids long. Per the germline V gene, CDR1 is LNHDA and CDR2 is SQIVND (reference sequence). The V end lost 1 base, the J end lost 1 base, and 17 bases lay between the germline ends. CDR3 region: CASSIGGGLWVSNQPQHF. Written as DNA, the CDR3 is TGTGCCAGTAGTATAGGAGGGGGGCTCTGGGTGAGCAATCAGCCCCAGCATTTT.

The CDR3 is CASGRTGSSGNTIYF. The CDR3 DNA sequence: TGTGCCAGCGGACGGACAGGGAGCTCTGGAAACACCATATATTTT. The V and J genes are TRBV5-6 and TRBJ1-3; the match to TRBD1 covers 8 bases. V lost 7 bases to trimming and J lost 0 bases; unmatched junction nucleotides: 6. CDR3 length: 15 amino acids. Germline CDR1 SGHDT, CDR2 YYEEEE.

CDR3 sequence: CASSLVPGTETQYF. The CDR3 DNA is TGTGCCAGCAGCTTAGTTCCAGGGACGGAGACCCAGTACTTC. The chain has TRBV11-2 and TRBJ2-5; TRBD1 or TRBD2 may be the D gene (5 bases each). Germline loops: CDR1 SGHAT, CDR2 FQNNGV. The CDR3 has 14 amino acids. V was shortened by 1 base and J by 5 bases, with 11 bases between the two germline ends. The full variable domain, with the rest looked up from reference TRBV11-2 and TRBJ2-5, is EAGVAQSPRYKIIEKRQSVAFWCNPISGHATLYWYQQILGQGPKLLIQFQNNGVVDDSQLPKDRFSAERLKGVDSTLKIQPAKLEDSAVYLCASSLVPGTETQYFGPGTRLLVL.

The V and J genes are TRBV7-6 and TRBJ2-2; 13 bases map to TRBD2. CDR1 and CDR2 (germline): SGHVS, FNYEAQ. V trimming: 5 bases; J trimming: 4 bases; junction bases outside the gene matches: 13. CDR3 length: 19 residues. The CDR3 loop is CASSLPLAGGLSGTGELFF. The CDR3 DNA follows: TGTGCCAGCAGCCTCCCACTAGCGGGGGGGCTCTCGGGCACCGGGGAGCTGTTTTTT.

This clone was detected only a few times. The V gene is TRBV28, the J gene TRBJ1-5; 8 bases are shared with TRBD1. The germline V gene encodes CDR1 MDHEN and CDR2 SYDVKM. CDR3 length: 13 amino acids. This CDR3 is CATRQGTNQPQHF. The CDR3 coding sequence is TGTGCTACCAGACAGGGGACCAATCAGCCCCAGCATTTT.

The chain employs TRBV5-1 and TRBJ1-1; D might be TRBD1 (6 bases). This CDR3 has 15 residues. Germline assignment: CDR1 SGHRS and CDR2 YFSETQ. Trimming cost V 3 bases and J 4 bases, with 16 bases left between them. This chain's CDR3 is CASSSGWGLGTEAFF. The CDR3 bases are TGCGCCAGCAGCTCCGGATGGGGGCTGGGCACTGAAGCTTTCTTT.

This chain links TRBV7-9 with TRBJ1-4, with D hard to call. The CDR3 covers 15 residues. Per the germline V gene, CDR1 is SEHNR and CDR2 is FQNEAQ (reference sequence). The V end was cut by 5 bases, the J end by 12 bases, with 22 bases between. For the CDR3, the DNA is TGTGCCAGCAGCCCCGTCTGGGCGTTAAGCGAAGAACTGTTTTTT. This sequence encodes CASSPVWALSEELFF. Full variable domain (rest looked up from reference TRBV7-9 and TRBJ1-4): DTGVSQNPRHKITKRGQNVTFRCDPISEHNRLYWYRQTLGQGPEFLTYFQNEAQLEKSRLLSDRFSAERPKGSFSTLEIQRTEQGDSAMYLCASSPVWALSEELFFGSGTQLSVL.